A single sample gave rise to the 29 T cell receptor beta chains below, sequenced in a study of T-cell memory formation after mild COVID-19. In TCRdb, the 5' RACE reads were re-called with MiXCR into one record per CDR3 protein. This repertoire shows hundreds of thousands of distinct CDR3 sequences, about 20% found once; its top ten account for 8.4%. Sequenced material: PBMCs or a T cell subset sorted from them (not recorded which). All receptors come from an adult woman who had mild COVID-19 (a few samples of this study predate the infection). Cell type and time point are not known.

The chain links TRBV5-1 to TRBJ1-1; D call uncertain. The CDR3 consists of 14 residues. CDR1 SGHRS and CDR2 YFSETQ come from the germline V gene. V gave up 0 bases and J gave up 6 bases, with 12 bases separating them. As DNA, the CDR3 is TGCGCCAGCAGCTTGGCTGGAGGAGTATCTGAAGCTTTCTTT. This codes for CASSLAGGVSEAFF.

CDR3 sequence: CATSDSGQGETYNEQFF. The CDR3 coding sequence is TGTGCCACCAGTGATTCCGGGCAGGGAGAGACATACAATGAGCAGTTCTTC. The J gene is TRBJ2-1, the V gene TRBV24-1; D is perhaps TRBD1 or TRBD2 (5 bases each). The germline gives CDR1 KGHDR, CDR2 SFDVKD. There are 17 residues in the CDR3. V lost 2 bases and J 4 bases, leaving 17 bases between the germline ends.

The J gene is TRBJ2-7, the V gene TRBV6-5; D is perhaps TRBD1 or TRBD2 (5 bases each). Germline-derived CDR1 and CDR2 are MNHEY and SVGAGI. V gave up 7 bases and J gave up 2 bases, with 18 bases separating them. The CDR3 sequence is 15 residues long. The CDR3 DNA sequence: TGTGCCAGCAAATTACGGGTGTGGGACGCCTACGAGCAGTACTTC. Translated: CASKLRVWDAYEQYF.

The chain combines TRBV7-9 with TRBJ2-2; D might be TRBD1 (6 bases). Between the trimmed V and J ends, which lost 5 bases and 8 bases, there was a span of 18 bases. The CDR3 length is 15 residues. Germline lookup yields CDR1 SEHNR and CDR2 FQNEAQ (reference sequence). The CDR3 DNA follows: TGTGCCAGCAGCGAAACCGGGACAACCGAGGGGGAGCTGTTTTTT. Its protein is CASSETGTTEGELFF.

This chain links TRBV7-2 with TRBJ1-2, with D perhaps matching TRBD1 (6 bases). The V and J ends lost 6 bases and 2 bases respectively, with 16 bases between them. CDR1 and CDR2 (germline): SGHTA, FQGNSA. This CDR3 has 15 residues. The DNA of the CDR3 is TGTGCCAGCAGGCGAGCGGGGGCAGACAACTATGGCTACACCTTC. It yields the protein CASRRAGADNYGYTF.

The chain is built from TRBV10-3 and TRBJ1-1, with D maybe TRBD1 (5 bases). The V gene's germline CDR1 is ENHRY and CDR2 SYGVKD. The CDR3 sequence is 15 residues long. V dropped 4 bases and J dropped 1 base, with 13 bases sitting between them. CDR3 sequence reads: CAISVRDLGNTEAFF. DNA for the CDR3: TGTGCCATCAGTGTACGGGACCTGGGGAACACTGAAGCTTTCTTT.

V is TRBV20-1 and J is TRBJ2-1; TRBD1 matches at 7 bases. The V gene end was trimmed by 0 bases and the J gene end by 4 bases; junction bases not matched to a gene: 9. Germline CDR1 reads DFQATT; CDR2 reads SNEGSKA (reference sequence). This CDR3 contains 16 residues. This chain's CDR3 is CSARDLKTGPYNEQFF. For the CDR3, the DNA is TGCAGTGCTAGAGATCTGAAGACAGGGCCTTACAATGAGCAGTTCTTC.

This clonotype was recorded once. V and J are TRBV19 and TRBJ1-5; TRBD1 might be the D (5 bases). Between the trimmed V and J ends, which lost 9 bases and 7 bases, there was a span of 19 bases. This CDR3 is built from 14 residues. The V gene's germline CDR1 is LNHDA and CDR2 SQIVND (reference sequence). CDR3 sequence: CARTPGPGNQPQHF. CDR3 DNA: TGTGCCAGGACCCCGGGGCCTGGGAACCAGCCCCAGCATTTT.

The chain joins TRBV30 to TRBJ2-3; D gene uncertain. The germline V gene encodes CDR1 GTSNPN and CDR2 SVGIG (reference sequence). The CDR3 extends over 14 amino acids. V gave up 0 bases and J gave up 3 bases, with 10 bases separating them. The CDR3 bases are TGTGCCTGGAGTGTAAGCGTTGCTACAGATACGCAGTATTTT. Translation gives CAWSVSVATDTQYF.

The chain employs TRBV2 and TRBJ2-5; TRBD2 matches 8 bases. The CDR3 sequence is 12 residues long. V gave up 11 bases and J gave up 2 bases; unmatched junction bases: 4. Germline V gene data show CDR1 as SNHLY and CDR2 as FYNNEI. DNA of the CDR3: TGTGCCTCCCAGCGGGGGCAAGAGACCCAGTACTTC. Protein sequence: CASQRGQETQYF. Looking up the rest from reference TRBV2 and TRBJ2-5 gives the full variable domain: EPEVTQTPSHQVTQMGQEVILRCVPISNHLYFYWYRQILGQKVEFLVSFYNNEISEKSEIFDDQFSVERPDGSNFTLKIRSTKLEDSAMYFCASQRGQETQYFGPGTRLLVL.

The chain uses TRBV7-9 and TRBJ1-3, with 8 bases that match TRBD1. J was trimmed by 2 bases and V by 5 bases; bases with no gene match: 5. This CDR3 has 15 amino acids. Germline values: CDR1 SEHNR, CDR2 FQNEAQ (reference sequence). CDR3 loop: CASSRGQGPGNTIYF. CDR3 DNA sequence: TGTGCCAGCAGCCGCGGACAGGGCCCTGGAAACACCATATATTTT. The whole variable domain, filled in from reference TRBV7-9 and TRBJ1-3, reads DTGVSQNPRHKITKRGQNVTFRCDPISEHNRLYWYRQTLGQGPEFLTYFQNEAQLEKSRLLSDRFSAERPKGSFSTLEIQRTEQGDSAMYLCASSRGQGPGNTIYFGEGSWLTVV.

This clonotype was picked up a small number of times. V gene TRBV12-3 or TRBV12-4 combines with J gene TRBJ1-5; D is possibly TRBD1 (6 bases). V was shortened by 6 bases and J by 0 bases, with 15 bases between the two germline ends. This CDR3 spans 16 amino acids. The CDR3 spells CASRTLGDNSNQPQHF. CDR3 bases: TGTGCCAGCAGAACTTTAGGGGACAATAGCAATCAGCCCCAGCATTTT.

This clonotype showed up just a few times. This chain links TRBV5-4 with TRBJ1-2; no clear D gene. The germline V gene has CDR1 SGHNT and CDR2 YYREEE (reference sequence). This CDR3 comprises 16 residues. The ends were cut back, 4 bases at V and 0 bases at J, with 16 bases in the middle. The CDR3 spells CASSPSAGPSNYGYTF. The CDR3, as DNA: TGTGCCAGCAGCCCATCGGCAGGCCCATCTAACTATGGCTACACCTTC.

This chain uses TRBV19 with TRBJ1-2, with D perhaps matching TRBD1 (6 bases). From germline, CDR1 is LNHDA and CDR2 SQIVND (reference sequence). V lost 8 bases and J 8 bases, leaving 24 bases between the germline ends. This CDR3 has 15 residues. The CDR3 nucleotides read TGTGCCAGTCAACGCCCGGGAGGGGGTACGGCGGGCTACACCTTC. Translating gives CASQRPGGGTAGYTF. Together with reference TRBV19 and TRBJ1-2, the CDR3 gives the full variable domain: DGGITQSPKYLFRKEGQNVTLSCEQNLNHDAMYWYRQDPGQGLRLIYYSQIVNDFQKGDIAEGYSVSREKKESFPLTVTSAQKNPTAFYLCASQRPGGGTAGYTFGSGTRLTVV.

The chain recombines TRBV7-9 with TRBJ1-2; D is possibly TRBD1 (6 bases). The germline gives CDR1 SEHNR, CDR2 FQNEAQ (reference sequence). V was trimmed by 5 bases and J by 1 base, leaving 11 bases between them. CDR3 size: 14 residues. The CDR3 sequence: CASSGGRDNYGYTF. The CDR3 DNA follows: TGTGCCAGCAGCGGGGGCCGGGATAACTATGGCTACACCTTC.

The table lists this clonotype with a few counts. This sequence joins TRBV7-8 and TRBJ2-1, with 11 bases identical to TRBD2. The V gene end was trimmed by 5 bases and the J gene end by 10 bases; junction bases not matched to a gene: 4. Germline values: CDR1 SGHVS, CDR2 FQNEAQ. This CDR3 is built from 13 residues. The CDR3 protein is CASSGVAGGEQFF. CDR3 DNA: TGTGCCAGCAGCGGGGTAGCGGGGGGGGAGCAGTTCTTC.

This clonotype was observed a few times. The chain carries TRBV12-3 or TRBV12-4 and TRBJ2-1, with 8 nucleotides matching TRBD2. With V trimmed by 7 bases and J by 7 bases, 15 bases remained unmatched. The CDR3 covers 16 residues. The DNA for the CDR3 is TGTGCCAGCACCCTAAGTCCCAGCGGGAGAATAAATGAGCAGTTCTTC. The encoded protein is CASTLSPSGRINEQFF.

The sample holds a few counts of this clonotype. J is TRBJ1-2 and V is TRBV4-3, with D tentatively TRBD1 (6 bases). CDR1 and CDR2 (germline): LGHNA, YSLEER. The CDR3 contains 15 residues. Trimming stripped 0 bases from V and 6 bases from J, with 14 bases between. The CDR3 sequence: CASSQDSRGGDGYTF. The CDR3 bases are TGCGCCAGCAGCCAAGATTCTCGGGGGGGCGATGGCTACACCTTC.

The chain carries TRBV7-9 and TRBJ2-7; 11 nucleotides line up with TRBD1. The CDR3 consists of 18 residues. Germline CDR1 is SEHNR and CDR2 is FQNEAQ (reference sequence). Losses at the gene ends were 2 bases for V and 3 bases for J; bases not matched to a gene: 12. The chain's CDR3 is CASSLRTGGAGRFYEQYF. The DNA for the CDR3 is TGTGCCAGCAGCTTAAGGACAGGGGGCGCTGGAAGGTTCTACGAGCAGTACTTC.

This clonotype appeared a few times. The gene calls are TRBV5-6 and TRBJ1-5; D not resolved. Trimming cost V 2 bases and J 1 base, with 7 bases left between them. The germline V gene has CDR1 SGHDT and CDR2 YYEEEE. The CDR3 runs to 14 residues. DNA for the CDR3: TGTGCCAGCAGCTTTCGGCGGAGCAATCAGCCCCAGCATTTT. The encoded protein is CASSFRRSNQPQHF.

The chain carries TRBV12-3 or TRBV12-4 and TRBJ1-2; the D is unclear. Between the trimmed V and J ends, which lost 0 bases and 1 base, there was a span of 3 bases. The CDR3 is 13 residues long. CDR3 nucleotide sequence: TGTGCCAGCAGTTTAGCCAGTAACTATGGCTACACCTTC. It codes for CASSLASNYGYTF.

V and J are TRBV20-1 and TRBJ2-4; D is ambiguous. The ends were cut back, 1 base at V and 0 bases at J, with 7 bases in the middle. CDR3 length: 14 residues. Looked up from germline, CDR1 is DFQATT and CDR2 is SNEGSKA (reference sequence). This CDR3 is CSARAGLAKNIQYF. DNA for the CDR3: TGCAGTGCTAGAGCGGGTTTAGCCAAAAACATTCAGTACTTC.

CDR3 loop: CASSLGARPYYEQYF. CDR3 sequence (DNA): TGTGCCAGCAGTTTGGGCGCTCGTCCGTACTACGAGCAGTACTTC. J is TRBJ2-7 and V is TRBV12-3 or TRBV12-4; D call uncertain. The V and J ends lost 3 bases and 3 bases respectively, with 15 bases between them. This CDR3 has 15 residues.

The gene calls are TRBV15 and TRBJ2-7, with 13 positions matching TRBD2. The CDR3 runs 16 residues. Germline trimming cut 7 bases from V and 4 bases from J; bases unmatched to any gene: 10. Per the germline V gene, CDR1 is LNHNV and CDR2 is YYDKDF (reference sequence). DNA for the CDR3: TGTGCCACCACCTCTGGGGGGACTAGCGGGATATACGAGCAGTACTTC. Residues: CATTSGGTSGIYEQYF.

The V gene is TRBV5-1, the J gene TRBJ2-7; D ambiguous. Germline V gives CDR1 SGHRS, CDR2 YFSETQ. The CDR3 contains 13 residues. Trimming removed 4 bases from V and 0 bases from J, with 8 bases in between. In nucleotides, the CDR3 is TGCGCCAGCAGCGAGAGGAGCTCCTACGAGCAGTACTTC. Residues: CASSERSSYEQYF.

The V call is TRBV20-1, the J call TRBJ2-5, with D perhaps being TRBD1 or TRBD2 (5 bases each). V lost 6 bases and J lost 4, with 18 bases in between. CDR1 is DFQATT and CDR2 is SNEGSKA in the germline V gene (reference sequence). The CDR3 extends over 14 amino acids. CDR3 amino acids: CSAVHKGRGETQYF. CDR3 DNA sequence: TGCAGTGCCGTCCACAAGGGGAGAGGAGAGACCCAGTACTTC.

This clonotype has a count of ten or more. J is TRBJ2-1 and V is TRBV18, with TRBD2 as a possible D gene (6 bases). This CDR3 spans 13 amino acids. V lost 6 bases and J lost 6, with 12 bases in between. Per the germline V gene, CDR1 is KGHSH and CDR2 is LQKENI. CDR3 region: CASSRDSVNEQFF. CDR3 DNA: TGTGCCAGCTCGCGGGACTCTGTCAATGAGCAGTTCTTC.

CDR3 coding DNA: TGTGCCATCAGTGACCCGACGGGCTCTGGGGCCAACGTCCTGACTTTC. Protein sequence: CAISDPTGSGANVLTF. This sequence joins TRBV10-3 and TRBJ2-6; D remains unclear. The CDR3 runs to 16 residues. Between the trimmed V and J ends, which lost 3 bases and 0 bases, there was a span of 9 bases. CDR1 and CDR2 (germline): ENHRY, SYGVKD.

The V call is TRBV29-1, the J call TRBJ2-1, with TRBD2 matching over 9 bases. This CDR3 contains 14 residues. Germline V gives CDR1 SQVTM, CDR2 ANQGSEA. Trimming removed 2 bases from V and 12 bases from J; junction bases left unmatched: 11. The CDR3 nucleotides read TGCAGCGTTGAATCTAGCGGGACAGTTTGGTGGCAGTTCTTC. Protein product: CSVESSGTVWWQFF.